The 10 T cell receptor beta chains below were found in one sample sequenced in a study of blood T cell repertoires in COVID-19. TCRdb keeps only in-frame clones here, not all; method: immunoSEQ multiplex PCR. The sample holds roughly 190,000 clones, approximately 80% seen once. Sequences were obtained from PBMCs or T cells enriched from blood (not recorded which). Source of these receptors: a woman between 55 and 75 years old with acute COVID-19.

V gene TRBV7-2 combines with J gene TRBJ1-2; 7 bases align to TRBD1. V was clipped by 5 bases and J by 7 bases; unmatched bases: 10. Germline assignment: CDR1 SGHTA and CDR2 FQGNSA. The CDR3 has 14 residues. The CDR3 is CASSPPEGASGYTF. The DNA for the CDR3 is TGTGCCAGCAGCCCTCCAGAGGGGGCTAGTGGCTACACCTTC.

V is TRBV28 and J is TRBJ1-2; D is perhaps TRBD1 (5 bases). V was trimmed by 6 bases and J by 5 bases, leaving 16 bases between them. Germline values: CDR1 MDHEN, CDR2 SYDVKM. CDR3 length: 14 amino acids. CDR3 in amino acids: CASSRLQGFYGYTF. The CDR3 bases are TGTGCCAGCAGCCGACTTCAGGGATTTTATGGCTACACCTTC.

The CDR3 sequence is CASSLDSDRGGWMNTEAFF. DNA for the CDR3: TGTGCCAGCAGCTTAGACTCGGACAGGGGGGGATGGATGAACACTGAAGCTTTCTTT. The chain joins TRBV13 to TRBJ1-1; TRBD1 matches 10 bases. CDR1 PRHDT and CDR2 FYEKMQ come from the germline V gene (reference sequence). V was clipped by 1 base and J by 0 bases; unmatched bases: 11. This CDR3 region has 19 residues.

This clone was detected a few times. The chain employs TRBV4-1 and TRBJ2-7, with 7 bases lining up with TRBD2. CDR3 size: 15 residues. V was pared by 1 base and J by 7 bases, with 10 bases of the junction left unmatched. Germline-derived CDR1 and CDR2 are MGHRA and YSYEKL. The CDR3 nucleotides read TGCGCCAGCAGCCAAGGTCAGGGAGGGCCAAGGGAGCAGTACTTC. Translating gives CASSQGQGGPREQYF.

The rearrangement links TRBV5-1 to TRBJ1-1, with 10 bases that match TRBD1. Germline V gene data show CDR1 as SGHRS and CDR2 as YFSETQ. The CDR3 length is 17 residues. The trim removed 0 bases at V and 4 bases at J, leaving 9 bases unmatched. The CDR3 bases are TGCGCCAGCAGCTTGGGATCCGGGACAGGGGTCGGCACTGAAGCTTTCTTT. As protein: CASSLGSGTGVGTEAFF.

This clone was counted a single time. The chain is built from TRBV4-3 and TRBJ1-4; D is uncertain. The V gene's germline CDR1 is LGHNA and CDR2 YSLEER. The CDR3 is 13 amino acids. Trimming took 2 bases from V and 10 from J, leaving 11 bases between them. The CDR3 here is CASSQNRDGKLFF. The CDR3 DNA reads TGCGCCAGCAGCCAAAACAGAGACGGAAAACTGTTTTTT.

This chain joins TRBV11-3 and TRBJ2-1; 10 bases are a match to TRBD2. The V gene's germline CDR1 is SGHNT and CDR2 YENEEA. This CDR3 region has 18 residues. The J segment lost 4 bases and the V segment lost 4 bases, leaving 13 bases of the junction unmatched. Here the CDR3 DNA reads TGTGCCAGCAGCTCAGGCGAGTTAGCGGGGGGTTGGTACAATGAGCAGTTCTTC. The encoded protein is CASSSGELAGGWYNEQFF.

This clone has only one observation. The chain couples TRBV20-1 to TRBJ1-4; no clear D gene. The CDR3 consists of 11 residues. Germline CDR1 and CDR2: DFQATT and SNEGSKA (reference sequence). V gave up 3 bases and J gave up 4 bases, with 3 bases separating them. The CDR3 loop reads CSARSNEKLFF. The CDR3 nucleotides are TGCAGTGCTAGGAGTAATGAAAAACTGTTTTTT.

This clone came up once. This rearrangement joins TRBV5-6 to TRBJ2-2; 7 bases are a match to TRBD2. Trimming took 3 bases from V and 0 from J; bases not matched to a gene: 11. CDR1 and CDR2 from the germline V gene are SGHDT and YYEEEE. This CDR3 comprises 18 residues. CDR3 nucleotide sequence: TGTGCCAGCAGCTCGGGACTAAGCATCCTCGCGAACACCGGGGAGCTGTTTTTT. It encodes CASSSGLSILANTGELFF.

This CDR3 reads CASSLRYSTNEKLFF. CDR3 nucleotide sequence: TGTGCCAGCAGCCTACGGTATTCAACTAATGAAAAACTGTTTTTT. This sequence joins TRBV3-1 (or the pseudogene TRBV3-2) and TRBJ1-4, with no clear D. Between the trimmed V and J ends, which lost 4 bases and 0 bases, there was a span of 9 bases. From germline, CDR1 is LGHDT and CDR2 YNNKEL (reference sequence). The CDR3 has 15 residues.